This is a list of T cell receptor beta chains from one sample in a study of blood T cell repertoires in COVID-19. Assay: immunoSEQ multiplex PCR; the TCRdb copy retains only in-frame clones and omits some. This sample yields 70,000 to 90,000 clones, of which 86% are seen a single time; more than 7% belongs to the top ten. Sequenced: peripheral blood. All receptors derive from a man aged 55-75 years with acute or convalescent COVID-19. CDR3s include the opening cysteine and the closing phenylalanine or tryptophan. D genes are given only for firm matches. Expanded clones get a size class; other rows say once, few or many, or leave the size out.

v_call	j_call	d_call	clone_size	cdr3_nt	cdr3_aa
TRBV11-2	TRBJ1-6	NA	NA	TGTGCCAGCAGTCCGGGACACTCCTATAATTCACCCCTCCACTTT	CASSPGHSYNSPLHF
TRBV5-1	TRBJ1-1	TRBD1	NA	TGCGCCAGCAGCTGGGGACAGGACACTGAAGCTTTCTTT	CASSWGQDTEAFF
TRBV11-2	TRBJ2-7	TRBD1	NA	TGTGCCAGCAGCTCTCGGGGACAGGGCTACGAGCAGTACTTC	CASSSRGQGYEQYF
TRBV5-5	TRBJ1-1	NA	NA	TGTGCCAGCAGCTTGGTTGCAGACTTGAACACTGAAGCTTTCTTT	CASSLVADLNTEAFF
TRBV29-1	TRBJ2-7	TRBD1	once	TGCAGCGTTGGCCGGGACAGCATTTCCTACGAGCAGTACTTC	CSVGRDSISYEQYF
TRBV15	TRBJ1-2	NA	NA	TGTGCCACCAGCAGTGAACAGGGACGATTTAACTATGGCTACACCTTC	CATSSEQGRFNYGYTF
TRBV11-2	TRBJ1-2	NA	NA	TGTGCCAGCAGCAATCGAGGGAACTATGGCTACACCTTC	CASSNRGNYGYTF
TRBV5-4	TRBJ2-3	NA	NA	TGTGCCAGCAGCTTGATCGGGTCAGATACGCAGTATTTT	CASSLIGSDTQYF
TRBV19	TRBJ1-2	NA	NA	TGTGCCAGTAGTGTCATTGCTAACTATGGCTACACCTTC	CASSVIANYGYTF
TRBV2	TRBJ1-2	NA	NA	TGTGCCAGCAGTACCAAGGAGGCGGATGGCTACACCTTC	CASSTKEADGYTF
TRBV7-2	TRBJ1-2	TRBD1	NA	TGTGCCAGCAGGGACAGGGGCTATGGCTACACCTTC	CASRDRGYGYTF
TRBV7-8	TRBJ2-7	NA	NA	TGTGCCAGCAGCTCGGAGGCGGGAAGGGCCTACGAGCAGTACTTC	CASSSEAGRAYEQYF
TRBV6-2/TRBV6-3	TRBJ1-2	NA	NA	TGTGCCAGCAGCCCTCCGGGACAACTAGGCTACACCTTC	CASSPPGQLGYTF
TRBV5-1	TRBJ1-2	TRBD1	NA	TGCGCCAGCAGCAAGATGGTCGACAGGGCGGATGGCTACACCTTC	CASSKMVDRADGYTF
TRBV6-5	TRBJ1-3	NA	NA	TGTGCCAGCCGTCGAGCCTCTGGAAACACCATATATTTT	CASRRASGNTIYF
TRBV3-1/TRBV3-2	TRBJ1-1	TRBD1	NA	TGTGCCAGCAGCCAAGTTACAGGGGCGGCCACTGAAGCTTTCTTT	CASSQVTGAATEAFF
TRBV19	TRBJ2-5	NA	once	TGTGCCAGCCGGACACACGGGGGACAAGAGACCCAGTACTTC	CASRTHGGQETQYF
TRBV13	TRBJ2-1	TRBD2	NA	TGTGCCAGCAGCTTTGGTCGCGGGGGGGGTAGCGATGAGCAGTTCTTC	CASSFGRGGGSDEQFF
TRBV5-1	TRBJ2-1	TRBD2	NA	TGCGCCAGCAGTACCCCGGATCGTGGCGGGAGCGACTACAATGAGCAGTTCTTC	CASSTPDRGGSDYNEQFF
TRBV7-9	TRBJ2-7	NA	NA	TGTGCCAGCAGCTTAGAGTGGGGCAGCTACGAGCAGTACTTC	CASSLEWGSYEQYF
TRBV2	TRBJ1-2	TRBD1	NA	TGTGCCAGCAGTGAAGGGACAGGGTTTAACTATGGCTACACCTTC	CASSEGTGFNYGYTF
TRBV10-3	TRBJ1-1	NA	NA	TGTGCCATCAGGACGACAGTGCCGAACGGTGAAGCTTTCTTT	CAIRTTVPNGEAFF
TRBV20-1	TRBJ1-2	TRBD1	NA	TGCAGTGCTAGTCTTCAGGGGGCGATATCCGGCTACACCTTC	CSASLQGAISGYTF
TRBV6-2/TRBV6-3	TRBJ1-1	TRBD1	NA	TGTGCCAGCAGCCCTGGACAGGGGGCACCTCGAAACACTGAAGCTTTCTTT	CASSPGQGAPRNTEAFF
TRBV5-1	TRBJ2-7	TRBD2	NA	TGCGCCAGCAGCTCTACTAGCGGGAGCCACGAGCAGTACTTC	CASSSTSGSHEQYF
TRBV5-1	TRBJ1-3	NA	NA	TGCGCCAGCAGCTTGGAGCCGGGGGTCTCTGGAAACACCATATATTTT	CASSLEPGVSGNTIYF
TRBV12-3/TRBV12-4	TRBJ1-5	NA	NA	TGTGCCAGCAGTTTATCGGGGAATCAGCCCCAGCATTTT	CASSLSGNQPQHF
TRBV19	TRBJ1-4	TRBD1	NA	TGTGCCAGCAGAATACAGGGGGCTGCTAATGAAAAACTGTTTTTT	CASRIQGAANEKLFF